This TCR beta chain came from a study of immune evolution from preneoplasia to lung adenocarcinoma. Here immunoSEQ multiplex PCR was the method, and the copy in TCRdb shows in-frame clones only, minus some. The sample has 3,500 to 4,500 clones, 79% seen once. V lost 0 bases, J lost 3 bases, and 6 bases lay in between. Germline CDR1 and CDR2: GTSNPN and SVGIG (reference sequence). The CDR3 is 13 residues long. Material: FFPE invasive lung adenocarcinoma tissue. The chain employs TRBV30 and TRBJ1-5; no definite D call. This clonotype was obtained from a person aged 40 to 65 with lung adenocarcinoma. Some clones in this sample may be carry-over from other donors' samples. The CDR3 spells CAWSVLYNQPQHF. Here the CDR3 DNA reads TGTGCCTGGAGTGTACTGTACAATCAGCCCCAGCATTTT.